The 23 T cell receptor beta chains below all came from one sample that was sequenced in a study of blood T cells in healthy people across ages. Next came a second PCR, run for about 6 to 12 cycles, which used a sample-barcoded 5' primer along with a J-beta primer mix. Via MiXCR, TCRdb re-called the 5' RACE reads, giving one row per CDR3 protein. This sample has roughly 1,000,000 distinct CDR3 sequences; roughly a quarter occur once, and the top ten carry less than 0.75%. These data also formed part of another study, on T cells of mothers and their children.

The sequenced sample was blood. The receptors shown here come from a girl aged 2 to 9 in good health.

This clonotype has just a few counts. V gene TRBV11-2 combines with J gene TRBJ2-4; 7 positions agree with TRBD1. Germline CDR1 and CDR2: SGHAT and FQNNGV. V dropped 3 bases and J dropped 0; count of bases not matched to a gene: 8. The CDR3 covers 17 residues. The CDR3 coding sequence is TGTGCCAGCAGCTTTAATACCGGGACAGAAGCCAAAAACATTCAGTACTTC. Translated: CASSFNTGTEAKNIQYF.

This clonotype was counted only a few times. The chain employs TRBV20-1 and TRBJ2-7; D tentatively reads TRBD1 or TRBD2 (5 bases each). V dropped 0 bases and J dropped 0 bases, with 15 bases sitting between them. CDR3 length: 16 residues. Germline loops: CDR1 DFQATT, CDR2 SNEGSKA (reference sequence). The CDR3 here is CSARDWGKGSSYEQYF. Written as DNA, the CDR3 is TGCAGTGCTAGAGATTGGGGGAAGGGTAGCTCCTACGAGCAGTACTTC.

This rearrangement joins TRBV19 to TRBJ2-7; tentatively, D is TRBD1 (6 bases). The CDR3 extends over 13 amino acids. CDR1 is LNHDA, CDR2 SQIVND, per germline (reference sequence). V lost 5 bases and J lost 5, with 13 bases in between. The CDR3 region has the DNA TGTGCCAGTAGTCAAGGGGGTGTCGACGAGCAGTACTTC. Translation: CASSQGGVDEQYF.

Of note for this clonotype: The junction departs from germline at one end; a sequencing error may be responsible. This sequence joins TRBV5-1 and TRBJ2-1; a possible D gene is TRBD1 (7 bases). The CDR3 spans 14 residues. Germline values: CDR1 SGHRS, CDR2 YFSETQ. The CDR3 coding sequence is TGCGCCAGCAGCTTGGCCAGGGGGGACAATGAGCGGTTCTTC. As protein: CASSLARGDNERFF. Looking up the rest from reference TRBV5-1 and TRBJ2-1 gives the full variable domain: KAGVTQTPRYLIKTRGQQVTLSCSPISGHRSVSWYQQTPGQGLQFLFEYFSETQRNKGNFPGRFSGRQFSNSRSEMNVSTLELGDSALYLCASSLARGDNERFFGPGTRLTVL.

Written as DNA, the CDR3 is TGCAGTGCTAGCCCGCCCTACCCAAACACTGAAGCTTTCTTT. Encoded protein: CSASPPYPNTEAFF. V usage is TRBV20-1 and J usage is TRBJ1-1; no clear D. The germline V gene has CDR1 DFQATT and CDR2 SNEGSKA (reference sequence). Between the trimmed V and J ends, which lost 3 bases and 2 bases, there was a span of 13 bases. The CDR3 has 14 residues.

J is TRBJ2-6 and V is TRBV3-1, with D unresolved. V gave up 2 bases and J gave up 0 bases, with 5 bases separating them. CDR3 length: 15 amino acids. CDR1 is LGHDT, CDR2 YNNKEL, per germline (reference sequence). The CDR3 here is CASSQSSSGANVLTF. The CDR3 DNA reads TGTGCCAGCAGCCAAAGTAGCTCTGGGGCCAACGTCCTGACTTTC.

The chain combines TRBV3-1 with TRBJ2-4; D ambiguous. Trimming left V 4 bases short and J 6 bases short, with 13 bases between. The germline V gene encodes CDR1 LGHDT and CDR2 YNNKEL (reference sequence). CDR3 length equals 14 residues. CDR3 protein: CASSPQLDGNIQYF. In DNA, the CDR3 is TGTGCCAGCAGCCCGCAGTTGGACGGAAACATTCAGTACTTC.

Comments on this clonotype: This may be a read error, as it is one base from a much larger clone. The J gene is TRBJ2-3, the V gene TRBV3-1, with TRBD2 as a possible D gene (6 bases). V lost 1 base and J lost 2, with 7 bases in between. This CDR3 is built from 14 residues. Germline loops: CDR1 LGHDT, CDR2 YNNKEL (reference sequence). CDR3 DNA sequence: TGTGCCAGCAGCCAAGGGAGGGACACAGATACGCAGTATTTT. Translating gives CASSQGRDTDTQYF.

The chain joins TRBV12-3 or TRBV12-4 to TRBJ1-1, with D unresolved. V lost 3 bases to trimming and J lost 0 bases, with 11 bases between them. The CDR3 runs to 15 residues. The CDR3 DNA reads TGTGCCAGCAGTTTTCTCCCCACGATGAACACTGAAGCTTTCTTT. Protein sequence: CASSFLPTMNTEAFF.

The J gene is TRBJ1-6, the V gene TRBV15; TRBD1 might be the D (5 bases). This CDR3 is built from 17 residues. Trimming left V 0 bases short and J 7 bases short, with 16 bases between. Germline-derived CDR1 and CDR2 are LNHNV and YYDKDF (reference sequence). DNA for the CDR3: TGTGCCACCAGCAGAGATCGCATCGGGGGGGAAAATTCACCCCTCCACTTT. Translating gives CATSRDRIGGENSPLHF. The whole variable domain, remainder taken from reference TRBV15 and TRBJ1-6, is DAMVIQNPRYQVTQFGKPVTLSCSQTLNHNVMYWYQQKSSQAPKLLFHYYDKDFNNEADTPDNFQSRRPNTSFCFLDIRSPGLGDTAMYLCATSRDRIGGENSPLHFGNGTRLTVT.

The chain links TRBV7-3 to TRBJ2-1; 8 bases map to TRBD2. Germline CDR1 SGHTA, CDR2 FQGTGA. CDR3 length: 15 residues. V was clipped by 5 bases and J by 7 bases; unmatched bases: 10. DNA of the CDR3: TGTGCCAGCAGCACCCCCAGCGGGAGTTTAAATGAGCAGTTCTTC. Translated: CASSTPSGSLNEQFF.

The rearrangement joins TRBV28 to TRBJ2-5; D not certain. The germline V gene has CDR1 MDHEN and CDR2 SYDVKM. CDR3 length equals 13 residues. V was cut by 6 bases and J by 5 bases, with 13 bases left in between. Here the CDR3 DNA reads TGTGCCAGCAGCGCCTTAATCGAGGAGACCCAGTACTTC. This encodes CASSALIEETQYF.

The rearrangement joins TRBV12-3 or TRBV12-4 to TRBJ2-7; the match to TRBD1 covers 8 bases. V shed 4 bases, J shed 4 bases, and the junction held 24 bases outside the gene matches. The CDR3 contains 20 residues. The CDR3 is CASSSGQGGLETVSSYEQYF. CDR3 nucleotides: TGTGCCAGCAGTTCCGGACAGGGTGGCTTAGAGACCGTGTCCAGTTACGAGCAGTACTTC.

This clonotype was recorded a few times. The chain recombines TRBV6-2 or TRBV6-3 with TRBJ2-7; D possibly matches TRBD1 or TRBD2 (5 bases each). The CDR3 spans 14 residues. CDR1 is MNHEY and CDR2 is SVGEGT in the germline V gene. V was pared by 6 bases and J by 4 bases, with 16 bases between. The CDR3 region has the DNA TGTGCCAGCAGACCCGGGACGGACAAATACGAGCAGTACTTC. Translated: CASRPGTDKYEQYF.

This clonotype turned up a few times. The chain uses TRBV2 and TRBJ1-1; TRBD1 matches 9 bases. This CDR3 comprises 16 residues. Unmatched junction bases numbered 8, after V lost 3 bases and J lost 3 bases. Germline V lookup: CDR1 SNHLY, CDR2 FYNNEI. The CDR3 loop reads CASSDGTGLKDTEAFF. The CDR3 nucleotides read TGTGCCAGCAGTGACGGGACAGGGTTAAAGGACACTGAAGCTTTCTTT.

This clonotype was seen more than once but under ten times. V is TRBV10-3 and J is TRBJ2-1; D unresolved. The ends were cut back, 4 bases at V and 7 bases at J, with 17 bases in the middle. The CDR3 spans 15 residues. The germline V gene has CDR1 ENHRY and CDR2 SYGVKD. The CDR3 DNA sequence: TGTGCCATCAGTGGGGCAGACATGGACCCTAATGAGCAGTTCTTC. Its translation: CAISGADMDPNEQFF.

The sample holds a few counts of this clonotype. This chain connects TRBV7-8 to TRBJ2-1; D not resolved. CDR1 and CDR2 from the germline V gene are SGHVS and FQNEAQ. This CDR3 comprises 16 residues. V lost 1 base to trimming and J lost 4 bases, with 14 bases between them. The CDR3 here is CASSLGAASAYNEQFF. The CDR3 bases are TGTGCCAGCAGCTTAGGTGCGGCTAGTGCGTACAATGAGCAGTTCTTC.

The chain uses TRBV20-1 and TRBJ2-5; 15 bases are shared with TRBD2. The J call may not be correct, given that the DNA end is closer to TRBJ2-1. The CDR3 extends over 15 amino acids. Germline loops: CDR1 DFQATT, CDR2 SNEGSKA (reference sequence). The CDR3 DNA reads TGCAGTGCCCGTCAGGGACTAGCGGGAGGCAATGAGCAGTTCTTC. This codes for CSARQGLAGGNEQFF.

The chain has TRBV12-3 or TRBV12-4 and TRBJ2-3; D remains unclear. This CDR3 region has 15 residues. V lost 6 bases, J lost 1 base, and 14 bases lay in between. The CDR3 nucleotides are TGTGCCAGCAGCCCCATGGGAAGCGGCACAGATACGCAGTATTTT. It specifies CASSPMGSGTDTQYF.

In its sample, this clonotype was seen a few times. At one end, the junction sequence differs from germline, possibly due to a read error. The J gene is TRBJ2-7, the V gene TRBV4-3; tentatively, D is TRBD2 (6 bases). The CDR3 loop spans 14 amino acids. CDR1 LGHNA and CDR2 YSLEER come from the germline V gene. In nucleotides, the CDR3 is TGCGCCAGTAGCCAAAGTCAGGACTATTACGAGCAGTACTTC. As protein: CASSQSQDYYEQYF.

This CDR3 reads CATSDASNEKLFF. The DNA of the CDR3 is TGTGCCACCAGTGATGCAAGTAATGAAAAACTGTTTTTT. This chain links TRBV24-1 with TRBJ1-4; D uncertain. This CDR3 is built from 13 residues. Germline loops: CDR1 KGHDR, CDR2 SFDVKD. V lost 3 bases to trimming and J lost 4 bases, with 5 bases between them.

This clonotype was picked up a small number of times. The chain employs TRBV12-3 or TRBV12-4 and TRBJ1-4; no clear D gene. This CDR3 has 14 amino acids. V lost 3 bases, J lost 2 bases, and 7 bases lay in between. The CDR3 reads CASSFRMTNEKLFF. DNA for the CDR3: TGTGCCAGCAGTTTCCGGATGACTAATGAAAAACTGTTTTTT.

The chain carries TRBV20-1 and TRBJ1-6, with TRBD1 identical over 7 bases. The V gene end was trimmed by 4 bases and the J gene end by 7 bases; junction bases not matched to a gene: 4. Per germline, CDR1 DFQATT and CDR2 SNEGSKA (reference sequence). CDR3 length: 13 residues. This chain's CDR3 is CSATAGGNSPLHF. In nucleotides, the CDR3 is TGCAGTGCTACAGCAGGGGGAAATTCACCCCTCCACTTT.